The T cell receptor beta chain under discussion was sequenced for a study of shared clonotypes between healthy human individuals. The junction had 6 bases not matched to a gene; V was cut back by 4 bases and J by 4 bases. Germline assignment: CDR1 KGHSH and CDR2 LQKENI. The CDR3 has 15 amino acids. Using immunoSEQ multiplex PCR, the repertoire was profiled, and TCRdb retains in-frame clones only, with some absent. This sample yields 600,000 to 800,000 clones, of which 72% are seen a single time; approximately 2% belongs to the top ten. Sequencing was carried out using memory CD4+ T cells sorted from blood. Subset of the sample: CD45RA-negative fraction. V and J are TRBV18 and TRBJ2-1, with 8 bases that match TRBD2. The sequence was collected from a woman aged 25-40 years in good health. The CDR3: CASSQSLADYNEQFF. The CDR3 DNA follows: TGTGCCAGCTCACAATCACTAGCGGATTACAATGAGCAGTTCTTC.